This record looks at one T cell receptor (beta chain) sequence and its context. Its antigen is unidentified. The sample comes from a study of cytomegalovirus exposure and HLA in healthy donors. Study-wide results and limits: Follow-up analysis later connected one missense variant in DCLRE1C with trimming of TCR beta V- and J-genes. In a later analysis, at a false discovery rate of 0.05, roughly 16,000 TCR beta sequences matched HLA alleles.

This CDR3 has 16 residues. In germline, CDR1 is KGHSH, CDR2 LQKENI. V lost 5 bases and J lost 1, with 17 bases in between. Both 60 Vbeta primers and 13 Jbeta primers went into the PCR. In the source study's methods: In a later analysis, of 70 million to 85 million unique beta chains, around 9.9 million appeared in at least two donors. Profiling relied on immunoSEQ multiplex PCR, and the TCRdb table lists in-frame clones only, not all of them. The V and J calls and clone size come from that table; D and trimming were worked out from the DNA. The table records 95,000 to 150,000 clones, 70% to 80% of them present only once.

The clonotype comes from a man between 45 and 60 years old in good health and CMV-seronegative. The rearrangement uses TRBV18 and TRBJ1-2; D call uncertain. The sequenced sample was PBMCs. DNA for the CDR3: TGTGCCAGCTCAACGCGGATTTTGTCCCTTAACTATGGCTACACCTTC. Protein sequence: CASSTRILSLNYGYTF.